The 18 T cell receptor beta chains given below trace back to one sample, sequenced in a study of response to subunit inactivated influenza vaccine. A single record per CDR3 protein comes from TCRdb applying MiXCR to the RT-PCR reads. Of around 170,000 distinct CDR3 sequences in the sample, over 8.5% were seen once. This specimen consisted of CD8+ T cells sorted from PBMCs, obtained less than 25 months after vaccination. Receptors were obtained from a man between 50 and 75 years old who received an inactivated influenza vaccine.

The chain is built from TRBV5-1 and TRBJ1-2; 8 bases are a match to TRBD1. Germline V gene lookup returns CDR1 SGHRS and CDR2 YFSETQ. The junction had 11 bases not matched to a gene; V was cut back by 3 bases and J by 7 bases. CDR3 length equals 15 residues. The CDR3 loop reads CASSSNRDRRFGYTF. The CDR3 coding sequence is TGCGCCAGCAGCTCAAATCGGGACAGGCGGTTTGGCTACACCTTC.

The V call is TRBV29-1, the J call TRBJ2-5, with TRBD1 as a possible D gene (6 bases). The CDR3 totals 14 residues. V was shortened by 1 base and J by 3 bases, with 12 bases between the two germline ends. CDR1 and CDR2 from the germline V gene are SQVTM and ANQGSEA. The CDR3 protein is CSVEGRGREETQYF. The CDR3 coding sequence is TGCAGCGTTGAAGGCAGGGGACGTGAAGAGACCCAGTACTTC.

This clonotype showed up many times. The gene calls are TRBV4-2 and TRBJ1-1, with unresolved D. Trimming stripped 0 bases from V and 0 bases from J, with 8 bases between. The CDR3 has 15 amino acids. Germline assignment: CDR1 LGHNA and CDR2 YNFKEQ. CDR3 in DNA: TGTGCCAGCAGCCAAGATTGGTTTTTGAACACTGAAGCTTTCTTT. Its protein is CASSQDWFLNTEAFF.

This sequence joins TRBV11-2 and TRBJ2-7; 9 bases agree with TRBD2. The CDR3 extends over 16 amino acids. Germline CDR1 and CDR2: SGHAT and FQNNGV. V shed 1 base, J shed 5 bases, and the junction held 9 bases outside the gene matches. The CDR3 DNA follows: TGTGCCAGCAGCTTAGCAGGGACTAGCATTCTGAACGAGCAGTACTTC. Amino acid sequence: CASSLAGTSILNEQYF.

The V call is TRBV6-2 or TRBV6-3, the J call TRBJ2-5; D ambiguous. The V and J ends lost 7 bases and 5 bases respectively, with 8 bases between them. The CDR3 loop spans 11 amino acids. Looked up from germline, CDR1 is MNHEY and CDR2 is SVGEGT. This CDR3 is CASTPGETQYF. In nucleotides, the CDR3 is TGTGCCAGCACGCCCGGCGAGACCCAGTACTTC.

This clonotype was seen repeatedly, ten times or more. The chain joins TRBV3-1 to TRBJ2-7, with TRBD1 matching over 7 bases. V gave up 1 base and J gave up 7 bases; unmatched junction bases: 4. Looked up from germline, CDR1 is LGHDT and CDR2 is YNNKEL (reference sequence). The CDR3 extends over 13 amino acids. In DNA form, the CDR3 reads TGTGCCAGCAGCCAAGGTCCAGGGGGAGAGCAGTACTTC. This codes for CASSQGPGGEQYF.

J is TRBJ2-7 and V is TRBV28; TRBD2 aligns across 15 bases. V dropped 4 bases and J dropped 2; count of bases not matched to a gene: 3. Germline V gene data show CDR1 as MDHEN and CDR2 as SYDVKM. This CDR3 contains 16 residues. The CDR3 loop reads CASSWTSGGATYEQYF. CDR3 in DNA: TGTGCCAGCAGTTGGACTAGCGGGGGGGCTACCTACGAGCAGTACTTC.

Ten or more counts support this clonotype. The chain combines TRBV28 with TRBJ1-1; the D is unclear. Trimming stripped 3 bases from V and 4 bases from J, with 9 bases between. The CDR3 is made up of 13 amino acids. Germline V lookup: CDR1 MDHEN, CDR2 SYDVKM. This chain's CDR3 is CASSFSWSTEAFF. The CDR3 DNA reads TGTGCCAGCAGTTTTTCGTGGAGCACTGAAGCTTTCTTT. The full variable domain, in which reference TRBV28 and TRBJ1-1 provide the parts outside the CDR3, is DVKVTQSSRYLVKRTGEKVFLECVQDMDHENMFWYRQDPGLGLRLIYFSYDVKMKEKGDIPEGYSVSREKKERFSLILESASTNQTSMYLCASSFSWSTEAFFGQGTRLTVV.

This clonotype was observed a few times. CDR3 sequence: CASSLEALEAETQYF. The CDR3 DNA sequence: TGTGCCAGCAGCTTAGAGGCCCTAGAGGCGGAGACCCAGTACTTC. This chain connects TRBV11-2 to TRBJ2-5; D remains ambiguous. The CDR3 length is 15 residues. Germline assignment: CDR1 SGHAT and CDR2 FQNNGV. Trimming stripped 0 bases from V and 5 bases from J, with 13 bases between.

The chain couples TRBV7-6 to TRBJ2-7, with 7 bases aligning to TRBD2. This CDR3 contains 15 residues. Germline values: CDR1 SGHVS, CDR2 FNYEAQ. V lost 5 bases, J lost 2 bases, and 9 bases stayed unmatched. The CDR3 here is CASSPARGLPYEQYF. CDR3 DNA: TGTGCCAGCAGCCCCGCACGGGGACTACCCTACGAGCAGTACTTC.

This clonotype occurred many times. The gene calls are TRBV6-5 and TRBJ2-1, with 11 positions matching TRBD2. Trimming took 1 base from V and 0 from J; bases not matched to a gene: 8. The V gene's germline CDR1 is MNHEY and CDR2 SVGAGI. The CDR3 length is 19 residues. In DNA form, the CDR3 reads TGTGCCAGCAGTTACTTGGGTAGCGGGAGGGAGGCCTCCTACAATGAGCAGTTCTTC. It encodes CASSYLGSGREASYNEQFF.

At least ten counts were recorded for this clonotype. This sequence joins TRBV6-5 and TRBJ2-7; possibly TRBD2 for D (7 bases). The CDR3 is made up of 14 amino acids. Germline V CDR1 and CDR2: MNHEY, SVGAGI. Trimming left V 2 bases short and J 6 bases short, with 14 bases between. CDR3 DNA sequence: TGTGCCAGCAGTTACCTCGGCGGGGGCGTCGAGCAGTACTTC. As protein: CASSYLGGGVEQYF.

The sample holds a few counts of this clonotype. The gene calls are TRBV7-3 and TRBJ2-3, with TRBD2 identical over 9 bases. CDR3 length: 14 amino acids. Per germline, CDR1 SGHTA and CDR2 FQGTGA. Unmatched junction bases numbered 4, after V lost 3 bases and J lost 6 bases. CDR3 DNA: TGTGCCAGCAGCTTTAGCGGGAGAGGGGATACGCAGTATTTT. Translating it yields CASSFSGRGDTQYF.

This clonotype was counted between two and nine times. This chain joins TRBV4-3 and TRBJ2-5; possibly TRBD1 for D (6 bases). The CDR3 is 14 amino acids. The germline V gene encodes CDR1 LGHNA and CDR2 YSLEER. Trimming removed 0 bases from V and 3 bases from J, with 8 bases in between. CDR3: CASSQDPGEETQYF. The CDR3 DNA sequence: TGCGCCAGCAGCCAAGACCCAGGGGAAGAGACCCAGTACTTC.

The rearrangement uses TRBV6-1 and TRBJ2-1; 7 nucleotides align to TRBD1. Germline-derived CDR1 and CDR2 are MNHNS and SASEGT. The CDR3 consists of 16 residues. V was pared by 2 bases and J by 1 base, with 5 bases of the junction left unmatched. The CDR3 bases are TGTGCCAGCAGTGAACAGGGGGTGGGTTCCTACAATGAGCAGTTCTTC. It yields the protein CASSEQGVGSYNEQFF.

This clonotype was recorded many times. This chain connects TRBV4-1 to TRBJ1-2; weak D call: TRBD1 (6 bases). This CDR3 has 15 residues. Per the germline V gene, CDR1 is MGHRA and CDR2 is YSYEKL. Trimming stripped 1 base from V and 4 bases from J, with 13 bases between. CDR3 sequence: CASSQARGRLYGYTF. The CDR3 DNA follows: TGCGCCAGCAGCCAAGCCCGGGGGCGTCTCTATGGCTACACCTTC.

V gene TRBV29-1 combines with J gene TRBJ2-4; D gene uncertain. Trimming left V 2 bases short and J 3 bases short, with 8 bases between. The CDR3 length is 13 residues. Germline V gene data show CDR1 as SQVTM and CDR2 as ANQGSEA. The CDR3 is CSVEWIGKNIQYF. The DNA of the CDR3 is TGCAGCGTTGAATGGATAGGCAAAAACATTCAGTACTTC. Together with reference TRBV29-1 and TRBJ2-4, the CDR3 gives the full variable domain: SAVISQKPSRDICQRGTSLTIQCQVDSQVTMMFWYRQQPGQSLTLIATANQGSEATYESGFVIDKFPISRPNLTFSTLTVSNMSPEDSSIYLCSVEWIGKNIQYFGAGTRLSVL.

This clonotype was counted many times. The rearrangement links TRBV7-8 to TRBJ2-7; D is unclear. The CDR3 runs to 16 residues. Germline CDR1 and CDR2: SGHVS and FQNEAQ. V dropped 5 bases and J dropped 0 bases, with 17 bases sitting between them. CDR3 nucleotides: TGTGCCAGCAGCCCAGATTCCAAATTGAGCTCCTACGAGCAGTACTTC. It yields the protein CASSPDSKLSSYEQYF.